This is a list of T cell receptor beta chains from one sample in a study of human T cells and chemical hapten exposure. In TCRdb, the RACE reads were re-called with MiXCR into one record per CDR3 protein. Of some 84,000 distinct CDR3 sequences listed, 10% to 11% are singletons. The material was whole blood, obtained in connection with sensitization to the hapten diphenylcyclopropenone (DPC). The receptors stem from a woman between 50 and 59 years old with alopecia areata. Some clones in this sample may be carry-over from other donors' samples. Each CDR3 is given with its conserved first and last residue. A D gene is named only where the DNA matches it firmly. Size values are once, few and many counts, or a class for expanded clones, and some rows have none.

J gene	D gene	clone size	V gene	CDR3 protein	CDR3 DNA
TRBJ2-3	TRBD2	once	TRBV24-1	CATSAGTSGRTDTQYF	TGTGCCACCAGTGCCGGGACTAGCGGCCGCACAGATACGCAGTATTTT
TRBJ2-6	.	few	TRBV2	CASTSRVGTGANVLTF	TGTGCCAGCACCTCGAGGGTTGGGACTGGGGCCAACGTCCTGACTTTC
TRBJ2-3	.	.	TRBV11-2	CASSVGTRGTDTQYF	TGTGCCAGTTCCGTCGGAACTAGAGGCACAGATACGCAGTATTTT
TRBJ2-3	.	many	TRBV5-6	CASSLPGTDTQYF	TGTGCCAGCAGCTTGCCCGGCACAGATACGCAGTATTTT
TRBJ2-7	.	.	TRBV4-1	CASSARRGDEQYF	TGCGCCAGCAGCGCCAGACGGGGCGACGAGCAGTACTTC
TRBJ2-7	TRBD1	many	TRBV29-1	CSVERGTGPNEQYF	TGCAGCGTTGAGCGAGGGACAGGTCCCAACGAGCAGTACTTC
TRBJ2-7	TRBD2	.	TRBV3-1	CASSQDRSGRGEQYF	TGTGCCAGCAGCCAAGATCGAAGCGGGAGAGGCGAGCAGTACTTC
TRBJ2-3	.	many	TRBV29-1	CSVLQEVDTQYF	TGCAGCGTTCTCCAGGAGGTAGATACGCAGTATTTT
TRBJ2-1	.	many	TRBV27	CASSLVGVSVNEQFF	TGTGCCAGCAGTTTAGTGGGGGTCTCTGTCAATGAGCAGTTCTTC
TRBJ2-7	TRBD2	many	TRBV4-1	CASSPQGAGGSSYEQYF	TGCGCCAGCAGCCCCCAAGGAGCGGGAGGGAGCTCCTACGAGCAGTACTTC
TRBJ2-1	TRBD2	.	TRBV7-2	CASGGGTSRAGQFF	TGTGCCAGCGGGGGGGGTACTAGCCGCGCTGGGCAGTTCTTC
TRBJ1-2	.	many	TRBV20-1	CSARDVDGLYGYTF	TGCAGTGCTAGAGATGTGGACGGACTCTATGGCTACACCTTC
TRBJ1-2	.	.	TRBV19	CAILSHTAEGEGGYTF	TGTGCCATCCTATCCCACACCGCGGAGGGCGAGGGTGGCTACACCTTC
TRBJ2-4	TRBD1	.	TRBV29-1	CSGQGAAKNIQYF	TGCAGCGGTCAGGGGGCAGCCAAAAACATTCAGTACTTC
TRBJ1-6	.	.	TRBV10-3	CAISDRSGNSPLHF	TGTGCCATCAGTGATCGGTCTGGAAATTCACCCCTCCACTTT
TRBJ1-1	TRBD1	.	TRBV10-3	CAIGTANTEAFF	TGTGCCATCGGGACAGCTAACACTGAAGCTTTCTTT
TRBJ1-2	.	many	TRBV5-6	CASSYSGTANYGYTF	TGTGCCAGCAGTTACTCCGGGACGGCAAACTATGGCTACACCTTC
TRBJ2-1	.	.	TRBV10-3	CAISELGRAFDNEQFF	TGTGCCATCAGTGAGTTGGGGAGAGCGTTCGACAATGAGCAGTTCTTC
TRBJ1-1	TRBD1	.	TRBV29-1	CSADGQGNTEAFF	TGCAGCGCCGACGGACAGGGGAACACTGAAGCTTTCTTT
TRBJ2-7	.	many	TRBV3-1	CASSQGGEQYF	TGTGCCAGCAGCCAAGGCGGCGAGCAGTACTTC
TRBJ2-1	TRBD2	.	TRBV6-5	CASSYRTSGRAREQFF	TGTGCCAGCAGTTACAGGACTAGCGGGAGGGCCCGGGAGCAGTTCTTC
TRBJ1-1	TRBD1	.	TRBV7-2	CASSSQGIPEAFF	TGTGCCAGCAGCTCACAGGGGATCCCTGAAGCTTTCTTT
TRBJ2-7	.	many	TRBV29-1	CSVGTAPGYEQYF	TGCAGCGTTGGGACAGCACCTGGGTACGAGCAGTACTTC
TRBJ2-5	.	.	TRBV3-1	CASSQGVRPQETQYF	TGTGCCAGCAGCCAAGGTGTGCGGCCACAAGAGACCCAGTACTTC
TRBJ2-7	TRBD1	many	TRBV20-1	CSARGTGRGREQYF	TGCAGTGCTAGGGGGACAGGGAGGGGTCGTGAGCAGTACTTC
TRBJ2-1	.	.	TRBV20-1	CSARPPYPLGNEQFF	TGCAGTGCTAGACCCCCCTATCCTTTGGGGAATGAGCAGTTCTTC
TRBJ2-5	.	many	TRBV28	CASSLEVTGRETQYF	TGTGCCAGCAGTTTAGAAGTGACAGGGAGGGAGACCCAGTACTTC
TRBJ2-7	.	.	TRBV28	CASSPPESYEQYF	TGTGCCAGCAGTCCACCCGAATCCTACGAGCAGTACTTC
TRBJ2-6	.	few	TRBV14	CASSRQGDGVGANVLTF	TGTGCCAGCAGCCGGCAAGGAGACGGGGTCGGGGCCAACGTCCTGACTTTC
TRBJ2-7	.	few	TRBV2	CASSESGKHEQYF	TGTGCCAGCAGTGAATCAGGGAAGCACGAGCAGTACTTC
TRBJ1-1	.	many	TRBV6-5	CASRDGLNTEAFF	TGTGCCAGCAGAGACGGTCTGAACACTGAAGCTTTCTTT
TRBJ2-1	TRBD1	.	TRBV5-1	CASSPPGQGYEQFF	TGCGCCAGCAGCCCGCCGGGACAGGGGTATGAGCAGTTCTTC
TRBJ2-1	TRBD1	.	TRBV20-1	CSALQGASNEQFF	TGCAGTGCGCTACAGGGGGCAAGCAATGAGCAGTTCTTC
TRBJ2-5	.	many	TRBV6-5	CASSYSSGRETQYF	TGTGCCAGCAGTTACTCCTCCGGGAGAGAGACCCAGTACTTC
TRBJ2-5	.	many	TRBV7-2	CASSRIQGLIGETQYF	TGTGCCAGCAGCCGCATACAGGGTCTTATTGGAGAGACCCAGTACTTC
TRBJ2-7	.	few	TRBV29-1	CSAGWGVNEQYF	TGCAGCGCCGGGTGGGGGGTTAACGAGCAGTACTTC
TRBJ2-3	.	.	TRBV12-3/TRBV12-4	CASGLGVGGPDTQYF	TGTGCCAGCGGCCTGGGAGTGGGGGGCCCAGATACGCAGTATTTT
TRBJ2-2	TRBD1	.	TRBV6-2/TRBV6-3	CASRSPGQGNTGELFF	TGTGCCAGCAGGAGCCCCGGACAGGGGAACACCGGGGAGCTGTTTTTT
TRBJ1-5	TRBD1	few	TRBV7-8	CASSHGAQGAKPQHF	TGTGCCAGCAGCCACGGGGCCCAGGGGGCAAAGCCCCAGCATTTT
TRBJ1-3	.	many	TRBV12-3/TRBV12-4	CASSPRATGIGGNTIYF	TGTGCCAGCAGCCCTAGGGCGACGGGGATTGGCGGAAACACCATATATTTT
TRBJ2-2	.	.	TRBV28	CASRTGLSPGELFF	TGTGCCAGCAGAACCGGGCTAAGCCCCGGGGAGCTGTTTTTT
TRBJ2-1	.	.	TRBV5-4	CASSLTPSDEQFF	TGTGCCAGCAGCTTGACCCCTAGCGATGAGCAGTTCTTC
TRBJ2-7	TRBD2	many	TRBV7-2	CASSRGGAPYEQYF	TGTGCCAGCAGCCGGGGGGGGGCCCCCTACGAGCAGTACTTC
TRBJ2-1	TRBD2	.	TRBV5-6	CASSPPGLAGAGEQFF	TGTGCCAGCAGCCCCCCGGGACTAGCGGGAGCGGGGGAGCAGTTCTTC